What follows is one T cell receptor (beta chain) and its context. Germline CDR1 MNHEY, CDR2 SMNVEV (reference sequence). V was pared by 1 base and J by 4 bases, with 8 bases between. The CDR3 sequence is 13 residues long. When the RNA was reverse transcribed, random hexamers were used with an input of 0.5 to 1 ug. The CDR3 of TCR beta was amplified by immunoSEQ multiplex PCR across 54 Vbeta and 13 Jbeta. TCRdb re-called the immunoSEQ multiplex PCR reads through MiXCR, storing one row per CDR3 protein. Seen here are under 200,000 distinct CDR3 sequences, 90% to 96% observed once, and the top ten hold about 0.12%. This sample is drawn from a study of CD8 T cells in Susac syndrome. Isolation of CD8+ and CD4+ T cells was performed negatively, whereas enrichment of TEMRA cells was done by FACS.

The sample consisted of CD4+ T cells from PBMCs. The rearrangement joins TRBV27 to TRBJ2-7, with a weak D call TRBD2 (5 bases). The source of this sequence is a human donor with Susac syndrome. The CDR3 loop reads CASSLYRDYEQYF. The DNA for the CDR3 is TGTGCCAGCAGTTTATACCGGGATTACGAGCAGTACTTC.